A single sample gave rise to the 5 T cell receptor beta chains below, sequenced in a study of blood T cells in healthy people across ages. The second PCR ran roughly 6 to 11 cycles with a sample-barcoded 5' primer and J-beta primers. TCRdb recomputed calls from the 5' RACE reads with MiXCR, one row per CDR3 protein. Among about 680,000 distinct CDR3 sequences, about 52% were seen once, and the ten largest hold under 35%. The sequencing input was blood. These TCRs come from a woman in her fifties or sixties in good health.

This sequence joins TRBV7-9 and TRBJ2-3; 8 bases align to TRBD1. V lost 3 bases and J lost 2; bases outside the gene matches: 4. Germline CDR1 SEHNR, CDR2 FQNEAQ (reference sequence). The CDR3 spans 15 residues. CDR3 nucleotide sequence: TGTGCCAGCAGCTTGTCCAGGGGGCTCACAGATACGCAGTATTTT. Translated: CASSLSRGLTDTQYF. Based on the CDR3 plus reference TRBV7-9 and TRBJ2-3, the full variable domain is DTGVSQNPRHKITKRGQNVTFRCDPISEHNRLYWYRQTLGQGPEFLTYFQNEAQLEKSRLLSDRFSAERPKGSFSTLEIQRTEQGDSAMYLCASSLSRGLTDTQYFGPGTRLTVL.

CDR3 nucleotide sequence: TGTGCCAGCAGCCAAGATCCGCTGGCCTACGAGCAGTACTTC. It is translated as CASSQDPLAYEQYF. The chain combines TRBV3-1 with TRBJ2-7; no firm D call. This CDR3 has 14 residues. In germline, CDR1 is LGHDT, CDR2 YNNKEL (reference sequence). Deletions cut 0 bases from V and 2 bases from J, with 8 bases between.

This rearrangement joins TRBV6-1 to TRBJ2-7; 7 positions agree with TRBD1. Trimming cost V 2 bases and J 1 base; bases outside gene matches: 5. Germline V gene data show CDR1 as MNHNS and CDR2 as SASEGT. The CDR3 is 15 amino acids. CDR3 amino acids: CASSERDSLSYEQYF. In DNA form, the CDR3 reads TGTGCCAGCAGTGAAAGGGACAGCCTATCCTACGAGCAGTACTTC.

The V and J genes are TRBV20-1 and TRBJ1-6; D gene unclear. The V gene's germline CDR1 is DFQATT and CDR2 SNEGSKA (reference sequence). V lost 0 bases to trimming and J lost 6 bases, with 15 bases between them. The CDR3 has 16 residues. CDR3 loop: CSAREWAALRNSPLHF. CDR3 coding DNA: TGCAGTGCTAGAGAATGGGCAGCGCTACGTAATTCACCCCTCCACTTT.

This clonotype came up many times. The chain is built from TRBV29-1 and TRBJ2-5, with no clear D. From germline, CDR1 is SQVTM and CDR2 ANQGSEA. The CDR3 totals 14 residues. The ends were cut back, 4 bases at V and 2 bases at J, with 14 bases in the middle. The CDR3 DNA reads TGCAGCGTTGTGATTGGCAGCCGACAAGAGACCCAGTACTTC. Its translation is CSVVIGSRQETQYF.